This T cell receptor beta chain stems from a study of T cell responses to AZD1222 COVID-19 vaccine. Regarding the study as a whole: Possibly, clonal diversity was underestimated; donors were largely white British and included more females. It was only six AZD1222 recipients who were seropositive at baseline. Spike-specific TCR breadth and depth went up after people got two AZD1222 doses.

With V trimmed by 3 bases and J by 4 bases, 6 bases remained unmatched. The CDR3 loop spans 16 amino acids. Germline loops: CDR1 MRHNA, CDR2 SNTAGT. The data were produced by immunoSEQ multiplex PCR, yet TCRdb's version contains in-frame clones alone and is incomplete. The table has fewer than 90,000 clones, about 88% seen once. With respect to this clone: Its antigen is not identified.

Sequencing was performed on peripheral blood, taken 28 days after the second AZD1222 dose. This receptor was identified in an adult who received the AZD1222 COVID-19 vaccine. The rearrangement uses TRBV6-4 and TRBJ2-6; the match to TRBD1 covers 7 bases. The CDR3 nucleotides are TGTGCCAGCAGTGATCTCACAGGGGCCGGGGCCAACGTCCTGACTTTC. Its translation: CASSDLTGAGANVLTF.